These 16 T cell receptor beta chains share one sample of origin, sequenced in a study of human T cells and chemical hapten exposure. TCRdb analysed the RACE reads with MiXCR anew, one entry per CDR3 protein. Among some 84,000 distinct CDR3 sequences listed, over 9.5% were seen once. Stated time point: patch test 2, 6 weeks after DPC sensitization. Treatment denoted: therapeutic diphenylcyclopropenone sensitization with weekly scalp DPC. The sample was whole blood, taken in connection with sensitization to the hapten diphenylcyclopropenone (DPC). The source is a woman between 45 and 60 years old with alopecia areata. Some clones in this sample may be carry-over from other donors' samples.

This clonotype came up many times. The CDR3 sequence: CSARDKLAENTDTQYF. The CDR3 DNA is TGCAGTGCTAGAGATAAACTAGCGGAAAACACAGATACGCAGTATTTT. The chain uses TRBV20-1 and TRBJ2-3, with 8 bases matching TRBD2. The germline CDR1 and CDR2 sequences are DFQATT and SNEGSKA (reference sequence). The CDR3 runs 16 residues. J was trimmed by 2 bases and V by 0 bases; bases with no gene match: 7.

This clonotype was seen a few times. The CDR3 protein is CASSSSRGRDQPQHF. In nucleotides, the CDR3 is TGTGCCAGCAGCTCCAGTCGTGGGCGCGATCAGCCCCAGCATTTT. The genes are TRBV11-2 and TRBJ1-5, with D unresolved. The CDR3 loop spans 15 amino acids. The germline CDR1 and CDR2 sequences are SGHAT and FQNNGV. V was cut by 4 bases and J by 5 bases, with 15 bases left in between.

The rearrangement uses TRBV5-3 and TRBJ1-3; D perhaps matches TRBD1 (6 bases). TRBV5-3 is identified as an open reading frame with a role that is uncertain. Trimming pared 4 bases from V and 0 bases from J, leaving 17 bases between. CDR3 length: 17 residues. The CDR3 DNA follows: TGTGCCAGAAGCGCCCTGACAGGCTGTATCTCTGGAAACACCATATATTTT. Protein sequence: CARSALTGCISGNTIYF.

This clonotype has a count of ten or more. The chain has TRBV27 and TRBJ2-7; the D gene could be TRBD1 or TRBD2 (5 bases each). CDR3 size: 15 residues. From germline, CDR1 is MNHEY and CDR2 SMNVEV (reference sequence). The V end lost 5 bases, the J end lost 4 bases, and 18 bases lay between the germline ends. The CDR3, as DNA: TGTGCCAGCAGTCCTAGCCAGGGAAGGTCGTACGAGCAGTACTTC. It codes for CASSPSQGRSYEQYF.

This clonotype was counted between two and nine times. The chain joins TRBV6-6 to TRBJ2-7; the D gene is possibly TRBD2 (6 bases). V gave up 0 bases and J gave up 6 bases, with 18 bases separating them. The CDR3 contains 16 residues. Germline CDR1 and CDR2: MNHNY and SVGAGI (reference sequence). The CDR3 loop reads CASSYSSSARRVEQYF. CDR3 bases: TGTGCCAGCAGTTACTCTTCTAGCGCGAGACGGGTCGAGCAGTACTTC.

The chain couples TRBV6-2 or TRBV6-3 to TRBJ2-7, with D hard to call. CDR3 length: 12 residues. Per the germline V gene, CDR1 is MNHEY and CDR2 is SVGEGT. Trimming stripped 5 bases from V and 5 bases from J, with 10 bases between. The CDR3 is CASSIRSHEQYF. CDR3 DNA sequence: TGTGCCAGCAGTATTAGGTCCCACGAGCAGTACTTC.

This clonotype was observed at least ten times. The V gene is TRBV21-1, the J gene TRBJ2-7; the table's D call TRBD1 went unverified against the DNA. TRBV21-1 is an annotated pseudogene. CDR3 length: 15 amino acids. The CDR3 reads CASSNETGKTYEQYF. DNA of the CDR3: TGTGCCAGCAGCAACGAAACCGGGAAGACCTACGAGCAGTACTTC.

This clonotype was counted ten times or more. The rearrangement links TRBV20-1 to TRBJ2-6; D remains ambiguous. CDR1 DFQATT and CDR2 SNEGSKA come from the germline V gene (reference sequence). The CDR3 extends over 16 amino acids. V lost 3 bases, J lost 0 bases, and 12 bases lay in between. The chain's CDR3 is CSASSHPSSGANVLTF. The CDR3 region has the DNA TGCAGTGCTAGTTCACATCCCAGCTCTGGGGCCAACGTCCTGACTTTC.

V gene TRBV15 combines with J gene TRBJ2-1; the match to TRBD2 covers 13 bases. In germline, CDR1 is LNHNV, CDR2 YYDKDF (reference sequence). The junction had 14 bases not matched to a gene; V was cut back by 5 bases and J by 1 base. The CDR3 has 20 amino acids. CDR3 protein: CATSFQGGLAGVGSYNEQFF. CDR3 in DNA: TGTGCCACCAGCTTTCAGGGAGGACTAGCGGGAGTTGGGTCCTACAATGAGCAGTTCTTC.

V and J are TRBV7-2 and TRBJ2-4; perhaps TRBD2 as D (5 bases). Germline-derived CDR1 and CDR2 are SGHTA and FQGNSA. This CDR3 has 14 residues. V gave up 3 bases and J gave up 5 bases, with 11 bases separating them. Here the CDR3 DNA reads TGTGCCAGCAGCTTCTTCGGGATTGAAAACATTCAGTACTTC. Its translation is CASSFFGIENIQYF.

This clonotype appeared many times. The chain couples TRBV14 to TRBJ2-1; tentative D call: TRBD2 (8 bases). CDR1 and CDR2 (germline): SGHDN, FVKESK. Trimming shortened V by 4 bases and J by 2 bases, and 18 bases separated the two germline ends. The CDR3 totals 17 residues. CDR3: CASSPGGREETYNEQFF. CDR3 DNA: TGTGCCAGCAGCCCAGGGGGGCGGGAGGAAACCTACAATGAGCAGTTCTTC.

The CDR3 loop is CASTGGTGVEQYF. CDR3 sequence (DNA): TGTGCCAGCACTGGTGGGACAGGGGTAGAGCAGTACTTC. V gene TRBV28 combines with J gene TRBJ2-7; 10 nucleotides align to TRBD1. The junction had 7 bases not matched to a gene; V was cut back by 7 bases and J by 7 bases. Germline assignment: CDR1 MDHEN and CDR2 SYDVKM. The CDR3 consists of 13 residues.

The table lists this clonotype with a few counts. The V call is TRBV12-3 or TRBV12-4, the J call TRBJ2-3, with 9 bases identical to TRBD2. With 6 bases clipped from V and 4 bases from J, the junction kept 14 bases outside the gene matches. CDR3 length: 17 amino acids. Here the CDR3 DNA reads TGTGCCAGCAGGGGACGACTAGCGGAGTATAAGTCAGATACGCAGTATTTT. This encodes CASRGRLAEYKSDTQYF.

This clonotype has more than one count but fewer than ten. The chain combines TRBV28 with TRBJ2-3; tentatively, D is TRBD1 or TRBD2 (7 bases each). Trimming stripped 3 bases from V and 6 bases from J, with 22 bases between. The CDR3 is made up of 17 amino acids. Germline V gene data show CDR1 as MDHEN and CDR2 as SYDVKM. The CDR3 DNA reads TGTGCCAGCAGTTTTATTTCAGGGGGAGGGCCAAGGGATACGCAGTATTTT. It yields the protein CASSFISGGGPRDTQYF. The complete variable domain, with remaining parts taken from reference TRBV28 and TRBJ2-3, reads DVKVTQSSRYLVKRTGEKVFLECVQDMDHENMFWYRQDPGLGLRLIYFSYDVKMKEKGDIPEGYSVSREKKERFSLILESASTNQTSMYLCASSFISGGGPRDTQYFGPGTRLTVL.

This clonotype was detected only a few times. The gene calls are TRBV2 and TRBJ1-1; 7 bases line up with TRBD1. The ends lost 7 bases at V and 0 bases at J; junction bases unmatched: 11. Germline-derived CDR1 and CDR2 are SNHLY and FYNNEI. The CDR3 contains 16 residues. The CDR3 DNA is TGTGCCAGCAAGAAACGAGGGGGACAGCTGAACACTGAAGCTTTCTTT. Its translation: CASKKRGGQLNTEAFF.

The chain links TRBV29-1 to TRBJ2-3, with TRBD1 identical over 10 bases. The V segment lost 5 bases and the J segment 4 bases; nucleotides outside the gene matches: 9. The CDR3 spans 15 residues. Germline CDR1 is SQVTM and CDR2 is ANQGSEA. CDR3 nucleotides: TGCAGCGTTCGAAGACAGGGGGCAGGGGCAGATACGCAGTATTTT. Translation gives CSVRRQGAGADTQYF.